Shown below are 32 T cell receptor beta chains from a single sample sequenced in a study of CXCR3-negative and CXCR3-positive naive CD8 T cells. Notes on the study in general: The TRB CDR3s that CXCR3-positive naive cells carried were more hydrophobic than those of CXCR3-negative naive cells.

cDNA libraries for TRB were generated by 5' RACE incorporating UMI labels. Each CDR3 protein gets one entry in TCRdb, which reprocessed the 5' RACE reads and gives no DNA. The sample table includes about 89,000 distinct CDR3 sequences. Their antigen targets remain unknown. Specimen: naive CXCR3+ CD8+ T cells from blood. The sample's subset: CD45RO-CCR7+CD27+CD95- naive CD8+ T cells expressing CXCR3 (TNR3+). The receptors stem from a human donor in good health. Some clones in this sample may be carry-over from other donors' samples.

The J gene is TRBJ2-3, the V gene TRBV5-1; TCRdb outputs TRBD1, but without DNA this stays unchecked. The V gene's germline CDR1 is SGHRS and CDR2 YFSETQ. This CDR3 is 15 amino acids long. CDR3 sequence: CASSLRAGQGDTQYF.

The chain combines TRBV28 with TRBJ2-3. CDR3 length: 13 amino acids. The germline CDR1 and CDR2 sequences are MDHEN and SYDVKM. CDR3 in amino acids: CASSYGVTDTQYF.

This chain uses TRBV3-1 with TRBJ2-7; TCRdb picks TRBD1, but there is no DNA to check that call. This CDR3 comprises 15 residues. Per germline, CDR1 LGHDT and CDR2 YNNKEL (reference sequence). CDR3 loop: CASSQPGQGAHEQYF.

This chain uses TRBV7-3 with TRBJ1-3. There are 16 residues in the CDR3. Germline V gives CDR1 SGHTA, CDR2 FQGTGA. CDR3: CASSLTGVGPGNTIYF.

The genes are TRBV27 and TRBJ2-7; TCRdb's D call, TRBD1, is unchecked because there is no DNA. Germline CDR1 reads MNHEY; CDR2 reads SMNVEV (reference sequence). The CDR3 has 18 amino acids. The CDR3 loop reads CASSPITAPTGYSYEQYF.

V usage is TRBV10-3 and J usage is TRBJ2-7. The CDR3 totals 12 residues. Germline values: CDR1 ENHRY, CDR2 SYGVKD. CDR3 sequence reads: CAISDSGYEQYF.

J is TRBJ2-3 and V is TRBV10-3; the D call of TRBD2 rests on TCRdb alone, since no DNA is present to check it. This CDR3 spans 16 amino acids. CDR1 is ENHRY and CDR2 is SYGVKD in the germline V gene. This CDR3 is CAISASSGVATDTQYF.

The genes are TRBV19 and TRBJ1-5; TCRdb's D gene call, TRBD1, goes unchecked for lack of DNA. From germline, CDR1 is LNHDA and CDR2 SQIVND (reference sequence). The CDR3 consists of 15 residues. CDR3 region: CASSYRGRGNQPQHF.

The rearrangement joins TRBV7-6 to TRBJ2-3; as DNA is missing, the TRBD2 call by TCRdb cannot be tested. The germline gives CDR1 SGHVS, CDR2 FNYEAQ. CDR3 size: 16 residues. The CDR3 loop reads CASSLAAGGPTDTQYF.

This chain connects TRBV5-6 to TRBJ2-1; TCRdb proposes TRBD2, but this gene call is untestable without DNA. There are 16 residues in the CDR3. The germline V gene has CDR1 SGHDT and CDR2 YYEEEE. The CDR3 here is CASSLELAGGYNEQFF.

V is TRBV9 and J is TRBJ2-3. In germline, CDR1 is SGDLS, CDR2 YYNGEE. The CDR3 runs 16 residues. The CDR3 spells CASSLEVGSAAYTQYF.

The chain employs TRBV15 and TRBJ2-3; TCRdb names TRBD2, which stays unverified in the absence of DNA. The CDR3 runs to 15 residues. Germline CDR1 and CDR2: LNHNV and YYDKDF (reference sequence). The CDR3 is CATSRLAGGTDTQYF.

The V call is TRBV20-1, the J call TRBJ2-3; TCRdb outputs TRBD1, but without DNA this stays unchecked. The CDR3 covers 14 residues. Germline V gene lookup returns CDR1 DFQATT and CDR2 SNEGSKA (reference sequence). CDR3 sequence: CSAIDRDGTDTQYF.

This chain uses TRBV6-6 with TRBJ2-2; TCRdb calls TRBD2, which cannot be checked without DNA. The CDR3 runs to 17 residues. Germline V gene data show CDR1 as MNHNY and CDR2 as SVGAGI (reference sequence). The chain's CDR3 is CASSYYASLKYTGELFF.

V usage is TRBV2 and J usage is TRBJ2-7; TCRdb gives TRBD1 as the D gene, but with no DNA this cannot be confirmed. Germline CDR1 SNHLY, CDR2 FYNNEI. CDR3 length: 13 amino acids. The CDR3: CASSEGGQGEQYF.

The V and J genes are TRBV11-3 and TRBJ1-1. Germline V CDR1 and CDR2: SGHNT, YENEEA. This CDR3 contains 13 residues. CDR3 protein: CASSPDWNTEAFF.

The rearrangement joins TRBV4-1 to TRBJ2-7; TCRdb returns TRBD1, unconfirmable since there is no DNA. Germline-derived CDR1 and CDR2 are MGHRA and YSYEKL. The CDR3 loop spans 14 amino acids. The CDR3 sequence: CASSLGGDSYEQYF.

The CDR3 sequence is CATSDEVNEQFF. This chain links TRBV24-1 with TRBJ2-1. CDR1 and CDR2 (germline): KGHDR, SFDVKD. The CDR3 is made up of 12 amino acids.

This sequence joins TRBV28 and TRBJ2-1; TCRdb returns TRBD2, unconfirmable since there is no DNA. Per germline, CDR1 MDHEN and CDR2 SYDVKM. This CDR3 is built from 15 residues. CDR3 region: CASRYPARQLGEQFF.

The chain has TRBV11-2 and TRBJ2-1. The CDR3 is 15 amino acids. The germline CDR1 and CDR2 sequences are SGHAT and FQNNGV. The CDR3 loop is CASSTHKAHYNERFF.

V gene TRBV9 combines with J gene TRBJ2-2; the TCRdb call, TRBD2, lacks DNA for checking. The CDR3 spans 16 residues. From germline, CDR1 is SGDLS and CDR2 YYNGEE. The CDR3 reads CASSVAGLAVTGELFF.

This rearrangement joins TRBV27 to TRBJ2-1. Germline CDR1 MNHEY, CDR2 SMNVEV (reference sequence). This CDR3 contains 13 residues. The CDR3 loop is CASSFNTYNEQFF.

The CDR3: CASSTGAEQFF. The chain couples TRBV7-3 to TRBJ2-1; as DNA is missing, the TRBD1 call by TCRdb cannot be tested. This CDR3 is built from 11 residues. Germline V lookup: CDR1 SGHTA, CDR2 FQGTGA.

V is TRBV6-6 and J is TRBJ2-3; TCRdb calls TRBD2, which cannot be checked without DNA. The CDR3 is 16 residues long. Germline V gene data show CDR1 as MNHNY and CDR2 as SVGAGI (reference sequence). The CDR3 loop is CASSYTGLAPRDTQYF.

The chain links TRBV28 to TRBJ2-1; TCRdb's D call of TRBD2 is untestable without DNA. This CDR3 has 15 residues. Germline V gene data show CDR1 as MDHEN and CDR2 as SYDVKM. CDR3: CASSLFRGGNNEQFF.

This chain uses TRBV7-9 with TRBJ2-1; absent DNA, TCRdb's TRBD2 call cannot be checked. The CDR3 sequence is 16 residues long. Per the germline V gene, CDR1 is SEHNR and CDR2 is FQNEAQ (reference sequence). The CDR3 protein is CASSPSGGTSYNEQFF.

This rearrangement joins TRBV25-1 to TRBJ1-2; TCRdb's D call, TRBD1, is unchecked because there is no DNA. Per the germline V gene, CDR1 is MGHDK and CDR2 is SYGVNS. The CDR3 runs to 14 residues. Here the CDR3 reads CASSEYEGVYGYTF.

The rearrangement uses TRBV6-5 and TRBJ1-2; lacking DNA, the TRBD1 call made by TCRdb goes unchecked. The CDR3 contains 19 residues. CDR1 and CDR2 (germline): MNHEY, SVGAGI. The CDR3 is CASSYSTVGDPNHYYGYTF.

This sequence joins TRBV5-1 and TRBJ2-3; the D gene TCRdb calls, TRBD1, cannot be checked with no DNA. In germline, CDR1 is SGHRS, CDR2 YFSETQ. The CDR3 consists of 15 residues. The CDR3 loop reads CASSSWGADTDTQYF. The whole variable domain, remainder taken from reference TRBV5-1 and TRBJ2-3, is KAGVTQTPRYLIKTRGQQVTLSCSPISGHRSVSWYQQTPGQGLQFLFEYFSETQRNKGNFPGRFSGRQFSNSRSEMNVSTLELGDSALYLCASSSWGADTDTQYFGPGTRLTVL.

CDR3 sequence: CASSRSVPSYEQYF. This chain connects TRBV28 to TRBJ2-7; the D call of TRBD2 rests on TCRdb alone, since no DNA is present to check it. The CDR3 runs 14 residues. CDR1 is MDHEN and CDR2 is SYDVKM in the germline V gene.

V gene TRBV3-1 combines with J gene TRBJ2-7; the D call from TCRdb, TRBD2, cannot be confirmed without DNA. Germline V CDR1 and CDR2: LGHDT, YNNKEL (reference sequence). This CDR3 contains 14 residues. CDR3 amino acids: CASSHAGLLYEQYF.

The gene calls are TRBV28 and TRBJ2-1; the D call from TCRdb, TRBD1, cannot be confirmed without DNA. The germline V gene encodes CDR1 MDHEN and CDR2 SYDVKM. The CDR3 runs to 15 residues. CDR3: CASSLYTTGDNEQFF.